The 28 T cell receptor beta chains in this list originate from one sample, sequenced in a study of blood T cell repertoires in COVID-19. The table came from immunoSEQ multiplex PCR; TCRdb's copy has only in-frame clones and leaves some out. The sample records just over 650,000 clones, 70% to 90% being singletons. The sample was peripheral blood. These receptor sequences come from a woman younger than 35 with acute or convalescent COVID-19.

A few counts support this clone. This chain uses TRBV7-3 with TRBJ2-7, with D unclear. The CDR3 consists of 13 residues. Trimming took 1 base from V and 4 from J, leaving 8 bases between them. CDR1 is SGHTA and CDR2 is FQGTGA in the germline V gene. CDR3 loop: CASSLSPLYEQYF. The CDR3 bases are TGTGCCAGCAGCTTAAGTCCGTTATACGAGCAGTACTTC.

The chain recombines TRBV24-1 with TRBJ1-1, with unresolved D. This CDR3 is 12 amino acids long. With 9 bases removed from V and 9 bases from J, the gap between germline ends came to 16 bases. The germline CDR1 and CDR2 sequences are KGHDR and SFDVKD. CDR3 sequence (DNA): TGTGCCACCCGGAGTGGGAGAGGAAAAGCTTTCTTT. Its protein is CATRSGRGKAFF.

J is TRBJ2-3 and V is TRBV6-4, with D hard to call. The germline gives CDR1 MRHNA, CDR2 SNTAGT. The CDR3 has 13 amino acids. V was cut by 6 bases and J by 1 base, with 8 bases left in between. CDR3 amino acids: CASSREGTDTQYF. As DNA, the CDR3 is TGTGCCAGCAGCCGAGAGGGCACAGATACGCAGTATTTT.

This rearrangement joins TRBV2 to TRBJ1-2, with 8 bases identical to TRBD1. CDR1 is SNHLY, CDR2 FYNNEI, per germline. J was trimmed by 8 bases and V by 7 bases; bases with no gene match: 9. This CDR3 is built from 13 residues. The CDR3 sequence: CASNSGQGEGYTF. CDR3 nucleotides: TGTGCCAGCAATAGCGGACAGGGAGAAGGCTACACCTTC. The whole variable domain, remainder taken from reference TRBV2 and TRBJ1-2, is EPEVTQTPSHQVTQMGQEVILRCVPISNHLYFYWYRQILGQKVEFLVSFYNNEISEKSEIFDDQFSVERPDGSNFTLKIRSTKLEDSAMYFCASNSGQGEGYTFGSGTRLTVV.

This rearrangement joins TRBV24-1 to TRBJ1-5; D is possibly TRBD1 (5 bases). Trimming pared 0 bases from V and 2 bases from J, leaving 10 bases between. CDR1 is KGHDR and CDR2 is SFDVKD in the germline V gene. This CDR3 is built from 16 residues. CDR3 loop: CATSDLGQGRNQPQHF. The CDR3 nucleotides read TGTGCCACCAGTGATTTGGGGCAGGGCCGCAATCAGCCCCAGCATTTT.

CDR3 protein: CASSTGANVLTF. The CDR3 DNA is TGTGCCAGTAGCACGGGAGCCAACGTCCTGACTTTC. This chain connects TRBV19 to TRBJ2-6, with TRBD2 as a possible D gene (5 bases). The V and J ends lost 6 bases and 7 bases respectively, with 7 bases between them. This CDR3 spans 12 amino acids. Germline V gives CDR1 LNHDA, CDR2 SQIVND (reference sequence).

The V and J genes are TRBV5-1 and TRBJ1-5; 7 positions agree with TRBD1. Germline-derived CDR1 and CDR2 are SGHRS and YFSETQ. The CDR3 loop spans 15 amino acids. J gave up 0 bases and V 2 bases, and 2 bases lay outside the gene matches. The CDR3 bases are TGCGCCAGCAGCTTACAGGGGTTTAGCAATCAGCCCCAGCATTTT. It yields the protein CASSLQGFSNQPQHF.

V gene TRBV3-1 (or the pseudogene TRBV3-2) combines with J gene TRBJ2-3, with D possibly TRBD2 on 6 matching bases. The germline V and J ends were trimmed by 3 bases and 2 bases, with 21 bases remaining between them. The CDR3 sequence is 18 residues long. Germline V gene lookup returns CDR1 LGHDT and CDR2 YNNKEL (reference sequence). The CDR3, as DNA: TGTGCCAGCAGCCAGACCCAGGGTTTGGCGGGGAACACAGATACGCAGTATTTT. This codes for CASSQTQGLAGNTDTQYF.

The chain links TRBV27 to TRBJ1-2; a weak D match, TRBD1 (6 bases). Deletions cut 5 bases from V and 8 bases from J, with 12 bases between. The CDR3 is 12 amino acids. Germline CDR1 MNHEY, CDR2 SMNVEV (reference sequence). CDR3 loop: CASSKQGYGYTF. The CDR3 DNA is TGTGCCAGCAGTAAACAGGGTTACGGCTACACCTTC.

The V gene is TRBV6-2 or TRBV6-3, the J gene TRBJ1-6; D possibly corresponds to TRBD1 (6 bases). This CDR3 comprises 17 residues. V was clipped by 0 bases and J by 7 bases, with 16 bases between them. From germline, CDR1 is MNHEY and CDR2 SVGEGT. CDR3 sequence: CASSYSWTVGSNSPLHF. CDR3 DNA: TGTGCCAGCAGTTACTCTTGGACAGTGGGTTCCAATTCACCCCTCCACTTT.

The chain couples TRBV21-1 to TRBJ2-7; TRBD1 reflects the table's D call only, with no check against the DNA. TRBV21-1 constitutes a pseudogene. The CDR3 has 15 amino acids. The CDR3 loop is CASSKEATGVYEQYF. DNA for the CDR3: TGTGCCAGCAGCAAAGAAGCGACAGGGGTCTACGAGCAGTACTTC.

This chain uses TRBV5-7 with TRBJ2-6, with 8 bases that match TRBD1. TRBV5-7 is designated an ORF whose function remains uncertain. This CDR3 has 19 residues. The V segment lost 4 bases and the J segment 0 bases; nucleotides outside the gene matches: 12. The CDR3 sequence is CASSPGQGDTFSGANVLTF. CDR3 DNA: TGTGCCAGCAGCCCTGGACAGGGTGACACCTTCTCTGGGGCCAACGTCCTGACTTTC.

The J gene is TRBJ2-5, the V gene TRBV27; the D is unclear. V was clipped by 10 bases and J by 5 bases, with 11 bases between them. The CDR3 is 11 residues long. Germline values: CDR1 MNHEY, CDR2 SMNVEV (reference sequence). The CDR3 sequence is CATSQVETQYF. The CDR3 nucleotides read TGTGCCACCTCTCAGGTGGAGACCCAGTACTTC.

This chain joins TRBV30 and TRBJ2-5; TRBD1 agrees at 10 bases. The germline V gene encodes CDR1 GTSNPN and CDR2 SVGIG (reference sequence). The junction had 3 bases not matched to a gene; V was cut back by 7 bases and J by 1 base. The CDR3 is 13 residues long. CDR3 bases: TGTGCCTTAGGGACAGGGGTCCAAGAGACCCAGTACTTC. Amino acids: CALGTGVQETQYF.

The chain is built from TRBV18 and TRBJ1-2; D might be TRBD1 (6 bases). Trimming left V 6 bases short and J 2 bases short, with 13 bases between. CDR3 size: 14 residues. The germline V gene has CDR1 KGHSH and CDR2 LQKENI. The CDR3, as DNA: TGTGCCAGCTCCCCCCGGGACAAGAACTATGGCTACACCTTC. It translates to CASSPRDKNYGYTF.

This chain joins TRBV19 and TRBJ1-1; 9 bases agree with TRBD1. Germline CDR1 reads LNHDA; CDR2 reads SQIVND (reference sequence). The CDR3 extends over 14 amino acids. V gave up 4 bases and J gave up 12 bases; unmatched junction bases: 12. For the CDR3, the DNA is TGTGCCAGTAGTACATTACAGGGGGCGTCTATTACTTTCTTT. Residues: CASSTLQGASITFF.

The chain links TRBV7-9 to TRBJ1-1, with 10 bases fitting TRBD1. In germline, CDR1 is SEHNR, CDR2 FQNEAQ (reference sequence). V gave up 5 bases and J gave up 4 bases; unmatched junction bases: 10. The CDR3 contains 16 residues. The CDR3 DNA reads as TGTGCCAGCAGCGAAGGACAGGGGGGGTCGGTCACTGAAGCTTTCTTT. Protein product: CASSEGQGGSVTEAFF. Variable domain in full (rest from reference TRBV7-9 and TRBJ1-1): DTGVSQNPRHKITKRGQNVTFRCDPISEHNRLYWYRQTLGQGPEFLTYFQNEAQLEKSRLLSDRFSAERPKGSFSTLEIQRTEQGDSAMYLCASSEGQGGSVTEAFFGQGTRLTVV.

This rearrangement joins TRBV2 to TRBJ2-5; tentative D call: TRBD2 (5 bases). Germline CDR1 SNHLY, CDR2 FYNNEI. Trimming removed 7 bases at V and 5 bases at J, with 17 bases between. This CDR3 spans 14 amino acids. The CDR3 nucleotides are TGTGCCAGCATGAGGAGGCCTTCGGGTGAGACCCAGTACTTC. It codes for CASMRRPSGETQYF. The whole variable domain, filled in from reference TRBV2 and TRBJ2-5, reads EPEVTQTPSHQVTQMGQEVILRCVPISNHLYFYWYRQILGQKVEFLVSFYNNEISEKSEIFDDQFSVERPDGSNFTLKIRSTKLEDSAMYFCASMRRPSGETQYFGPGTRLLVL.

The V and J genes are TRBV4-1 and TRBJ2-1, with 9 bases that match TRBD2. The CDR3 is made up of 16 amino acids. V lost 1 base and J lost 4; bases outside the gene matches: 5. Germline V gene lookup returns CDR1 MGHRA and CDR2 YSYEKL. Here the CDR3 DNA reads TGCGCCAGCAGCCAAGGTAGCGGGGGCCGTTACAATGAGCAGTTCTTC. This gives the protein CASSQGSGGRYNEQFF.

This sequence joins TRBV19 and TRBJ2-7; 11 bases match TRBD1. Germline V lookup: CDR1 LNHDA, CDR2 SQIVND (reference sequence). With V trimmed by 3 bases and J by 6 bases, 4 bases remained unmatched. CDR3 length: 14 amino acids. The CDR3 spells CASSMGQGVGEQYF. The CDR3 bases are TGTGCCAGTAGTATGGGACAGGGGGTTGGCGAGCAGTACTTC. Filled out from reference TRBV19 and TRBJ2-7, the complete variable domain reads DGGITQSPKYLFRKEGQNVTLSCEQNLNHDAMYWYRQDPGQGLRLIYYSQIVNDFQKGDIAEGYSVSREKKESFPLTVTSAQKNPTAFYLCASSMGQGVGEQYFGPGTRLTVT.

This sequence joins TRBV25-1 and TRBJ1-1; D is perhaps TRBD1 (6 bases). In germline, CDR1 is MGHDK, CDR2 SYGVNS. The ends were cut back, 1 base at V and 5 bases at J, with 17 bases in the middle. The CDR3 sequence is 16 residues long. This chain's CDR3 is CASSESRWLRGTEAFF. In nucleotides, the CDR3 is TGTGCCAGCAGTGAATCAAGGTGGCTGAGGGGGACTGAAGCTTTCTTT.

The J gene is TRBJ1-1, the V gene TRBV11-2; D remains ambiguous. CDR1 is SGHAT, CDR2 FQNNGV, per germline. CDR3 size: 12 residues. V gave up 3 bases and J gave up 7 bases, with 9 bases separating them. In DNA, the CDR3 is TGTGCCAGCAGCTTTTCCAGAAATGAAGCTTTCTTT. Protein product: CASSFSRNEAFF.

This sequence joins TRBV28 and TRBJ1-2, with D hard to call. Trimming took 11 bases from V and 4 from J, leaving 11 bases between them. This CDR3 comprises 11 residues. Germline loops: CDR1 MDHEN, CDR2 SYDVKM. The CDR3 coding sequence is TGTGCCTGCCAAAAAGCCTATGGCTACACCTTC. Its protein is CACQKAYGYTF.

The chain joins TRBV11-3 to TRBJ1-1; 7 bases line up with TRBD1. The CDR3 spans 14 residues. Germline CDR1 and CDR2: SGHNT and YENEEA. The junction had 9 bases not matched to a gene; V was cut back by 3 bases and J by 8 bases. This CDR3 is CASSFTGAATEAFF. The CDR3 coding sequence is TGTGCCAGCAGCTTTACAGGGGCAGCGACAGAAGCTTTCTTT.

The chain carries TRBV7-6 and TRBJ1-1; TRBD1 agrees at 10 bases. The V segment lost 4 bases and the J segment 4 bases; nucleotides outside the gene matches: 3. Germline loops: CDR1 SGHVS, CDR2 FNYEAQ. There are 14 residues in the CDR3. CDR3 region: CASSSGQGITEAFF. CDR3 DNA: TGTGCCAGCAGCTCGGGACAGGGGATCACTGAAGCTTTCTTT.

Notes on this clone: A read error may account for a junction end that differs from germline. Here the CDR3 DNA reads TGTGCCAGCAGCCAAGATGCGTTTGTTTCTATCTTT. Protein product: CASSQDAFVSIF. The chain has TRBV4-2 and TRBJ1-1, with unresolved D. CDR1 is LGHNA, CDR2 YNFKEQ, per germline. The CDR3 has 12 residues.

V and J are TRBV21-1 and TRBJ1-5; the table names TRBD1, a call not compared with the DNA. TRBV21-1 is deemed a pseudogene. This CDR3 has 16 amino acids. CDR3 amino acids: CASSLQGKYSNQPQHF. In DNA, the CDR3 is TGTGCCAGCAGCTTACAGGGGAAATATAGCAATCAGCCCCAGCATTTT.

V usage is TRBV5-1 and J usage is TRBJ2-7; no clear D. Germline V gene sequence: CDR1 SGHRS, CDR2 YFSETQ. V lost 2 bases, J lost 5 bases, and 11 bases lay in between. The CDR3 runs 13 residues. The CDR3 DNA is TGCGCCAGCAGCTTCCCGGTTCAGGACGAGCAGTACTTC. Its protein is CASSFPVQDEQYF.